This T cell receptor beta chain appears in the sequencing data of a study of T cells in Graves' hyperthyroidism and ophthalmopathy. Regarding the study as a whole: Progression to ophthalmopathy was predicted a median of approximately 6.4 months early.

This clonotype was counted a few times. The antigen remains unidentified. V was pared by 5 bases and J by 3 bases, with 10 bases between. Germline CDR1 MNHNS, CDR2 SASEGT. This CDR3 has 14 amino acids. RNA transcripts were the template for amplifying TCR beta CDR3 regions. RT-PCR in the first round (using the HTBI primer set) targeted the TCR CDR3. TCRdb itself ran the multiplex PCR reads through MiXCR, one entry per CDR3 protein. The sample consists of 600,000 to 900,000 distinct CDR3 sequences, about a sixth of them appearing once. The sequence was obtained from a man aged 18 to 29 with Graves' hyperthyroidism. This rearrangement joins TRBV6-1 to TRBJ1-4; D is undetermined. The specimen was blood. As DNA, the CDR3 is TGTGCCAGCAGTCAGGACGGACCTAATGAAAAACTGTTTTTT. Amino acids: CASSQDGPNEKLFF.